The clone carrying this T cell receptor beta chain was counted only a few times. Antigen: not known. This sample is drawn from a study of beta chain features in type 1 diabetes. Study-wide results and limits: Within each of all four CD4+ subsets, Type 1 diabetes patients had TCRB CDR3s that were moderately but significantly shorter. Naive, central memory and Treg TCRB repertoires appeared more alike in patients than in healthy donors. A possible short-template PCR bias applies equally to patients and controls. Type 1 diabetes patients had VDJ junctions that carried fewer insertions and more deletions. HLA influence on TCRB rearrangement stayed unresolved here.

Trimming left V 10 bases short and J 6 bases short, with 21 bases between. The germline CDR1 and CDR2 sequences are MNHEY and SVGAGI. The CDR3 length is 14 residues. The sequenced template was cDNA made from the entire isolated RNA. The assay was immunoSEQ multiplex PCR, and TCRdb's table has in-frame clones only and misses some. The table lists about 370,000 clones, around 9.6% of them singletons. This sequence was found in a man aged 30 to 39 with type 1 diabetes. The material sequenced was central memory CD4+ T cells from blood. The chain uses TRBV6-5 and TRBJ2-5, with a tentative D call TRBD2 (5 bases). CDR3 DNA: TGTGCCATCAAGCACAGCGGAGAAGGGAAGACCCAGTACTTC. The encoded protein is CAIKHSGEGKTQYF.